The 28 T cell receptor beta chains listed next were all sequenced from one sample in a study of blood T cell repertoires in COVID-19. Produced via immunoSEQ multiplex PCR; TCRdb's table is partial and in-frame only. This sample has about 420,000 clones, with roughly 90% found just once. The specimen sequenced was peripheral blood. The receptors come from a man aged 18 to 30 with COVID-19, enrolled during active disease.

This rearrangement joins TRBV11-2 to TRBJ1-4; D remains unclear. Germline V gives CDR1 SGHAT, CDR2 FQNNGV. The germline V and J ends were trimmed by 1 base and 4 bases, with 7 bases remaining between them. This CDR3 is built from 14 residues. The CDR3 here is CASSLARDNEKLFF. In DNA, the CDR3 is TGTGCCAGCAGCTTAGCGCGAGATAATGAAAAACTGTTTTTT.

J is TRBJ1-1 and V is TRBV24-1, with D uncertain. The CDR3 sequence is 12 residues long. Trimming shortened V by 4 bases and J by 3 bases, and 5 bases separated the two germline ends. Germline V CDR1 and CDR2: KGHDR, SFDVKD. The CDR3, as DNA: TGTGCCACCAGTGACGGGTACACTGAAGCTTTCTTT. Translation: CATSDGYTEAFF.

This rearrangement joins TRBV9 to TRBJ2-1, with 8 nucleotides matching TRBD1. V was clipped by 0 bases and J by 6 bases; unmatched bases: 2. Germline CDR1 reads SGDLS; CDR2 reads YYNGEE. The CDR3 is made up of 14 amino acids. The chain's CDR3 is CASSVVDRVNEQFF. In nucleotides, the CDR3 is TGTGCCAGCAGCGTAGTGGACAGGGTCAATGAGCAGTTCTTC.

The chain is built from TRBV15 and TRBJ2-7; D is perhaps TRBD1 (5 bases). V was shortened by 2 bases and J by 2 bases, with 10 bases between the two germline ends. The CDR3 extends over 14 amino acids. Germline V gene lookup returns CDR1 LNHNV and CDR2 YYDKDF (reference sequence). For the CDR3, the DNA is TGTGCCACCAGCAGAATTACAGGTACCTACGAGCAGTACTTC. This codes for CATSRITGTYEQYF.

The chain joins TRBV7-3 to TRBJ2-6, with TRBD1 matching over 9 bases. The CDR3 length is 18 residues. V dropped 5 bases and J dropped 0; count of bases not matched to a gene: 8. Germline V lookup: CDR1 SGHTA, CDR2 FQGTGA. CDR3 nucleotides: TGTGCCAGCAGCGTCGACGGGACAGGGTTCTCTGGGGCCAACGTCCTGACTTTC. Translated, it gives CASSVDGTGFSGANVLTF. The full variable domain, its missing parts supplied by reference TRBV7-3 and TRBJ2-6, is GAGVSQTPSNKVTEKGKYVELRCDPISGHTALYWYRQSLGQGPEFLIYFQGTGAADDSGLPNDRFFAVRPEGSVSTLKIQRTERGDSAVYLCASSVDGTGFSGANVLTFGAGSRLTVL.

The chain is built from TRBV7-9 and TRBJ1-4; TRBD1 agrees at 9 bases. After removal of 1 base from V and 8 bases from J, the junction contained 5 bases not matched to a gene. This CDR3 has 15 amino acids. Germline loops: CDR1 SEHNR, CDR2 FQNEAQ (reference sequence). The CDR3 DNA is TGTGCCAGCAGCTTAGGGGACAGGGAGGAGGAAAAACTGTTTTTT. As protein: CASSLGDREEEKLFF.

In this sample, this clone turned up once. This chain joins TRBV6-5 and TRBJ2-4, with 9 bases fitting TRBD1. The junction had 6 bases not matched to a gene; V was cut back by 5 bases and J by 4 bases. Germline CDR1 and CDR2: MNHEY and SVGAGI. The length of the CDR3 is 15 residues. CDR3 residues: CASSPQGTGKNIQYF. The CDR3 bases are TGTGCCAGCAGTCCCCAAGGGACAGGGAAAAACATTCAGTACTTC.

The CDR3 coding sequence is TGCGCCAGCAGCTTGGGGATCAGGGGAAACACTGAAGCTTTCTTT. The encoded protein is CASSLGIRGNTEAFF. J is TRBJ1-1 and V is TRBV5-1, with D possibly TRBD1 on 6 matching bases. CDR3 size: 15 residues. Trimming took 0 bases from V and 2 from J, leaving 11 bases between them. Per germline, CDR1 SGHRS and CDR2 YFSETQ. Using reference TRBV5-1 and TRBJ1-1 for the parts outside the CDR3, the full variable domain is KAGVTQTPRYLIKTRGQQVTLSCSPISGHRSVSWYQQTPGQGLQFLFEYFSETQRNKGNFPGRFSGRQFSNSRSEMNVSTLELGDSALYLCASSLGIRGNTEAFFGQGTRLTVV.

V is TRBV5-1 and J is TRBJ1-5; TRBD1 matches at 7 bases. V was pared by 0 bases and J by 4 bases, with 4 bases of the junction left unmatched. CDR1 and CDR2 (germline): SGHRS, YFSETQ. This CDR3 has 15 residues. The CDR3 spells CASSLAGTANQPQHF. CDR3 DNA: TGCGCCAGCAGCTTGGCTGGGACAGCAAATCAGCCCCAGCATTTT.

The V and J genes are TRBV4-2 and TRBJ2-7, with 8 bases that match TRBD2. Germline-derived CDR1 and CDR2 are LGHNA and YNFKEQ. After removal of 0 bases from V and 1 base from J, the junction contained 8 bases not matched to a gene. The CDR3 contains 17 residues. The CDR3 DNA reads as TGTGCCAGCAGCCAAGATCTCCGGGGGGGGAAATCCTACGAGCAGTACTTC. It specifies CASSQDLRGGKSYEQYF.

The J gene is TRBJ2-4, the V gene TRBV19; no definite D call. CDR3 length: 17 residues. Germline V gene data show CDR1 as LNHDA and CDR2 as SQIVND (reference sequence). The V and J ends lost 5 bases and 0 bases respectively, with 17 bases between them. The CDR3 nucleotides are TGTGCCAGTAGTCCCCGGGTCCTTGCTCTAGCCAAAAACATTCAGTACTTC. The encoded protein is CASSPRVLALAKNIQYF.

The chain has TRBV7-2 and TRBJ1-2; 7 positions agree with TRBD1. J lost 2 bases, V lost 1 base, and 1 base had no gene match. The CDR3 sequence is 14 residues long. Germline CDR1 SGHTA, CDR2 FQGNSA. In DNA, the CDR3 is TGTGCCAGCAGCTTAGAGGGGGCGAACTATGGCTACACCTTC. This sequence encodes CASSLEGANYGYTF. Variable domain in full (rest from reference TRBV7-2 and TRBJ1-2): GAGVSQSPSNKVTEKGKDVELRCDPISGHTALYWYRQSLGQGLEFLIYFQGNSAPDKSGLPSDRFSAERTGGSVSTLTIQRTQQEDSAVYLCASSLEGANYGYTFGSGTRLTVV.

The chain uses TRBV5-4 and TRBJ2-1; possible D gene TRBD2, 6 bases. The CDR3 runs to 16 residues. With 4 bases removed from V and 6 bases from J, the gap between germline ends came to 20 bases. Germline CDR1 reads SGHNT; CDR2 reads YYREEE (reference sequence). The CDR3 protein is CASSASRDFTSNEQFF. Here the CDR3 DNA reads TGTGCCAGCAGCGCAAGCCGGGACTTCACTTCCAATGAGCAGTTCTTC.

This clone was observed once. The chain uses TRBV5-1 and TRBJ2-5; perhaps TRBD2 as D (7 bases). CDR1 is SGHRS and CDR2 is YFSETQ in the germline V gene. The germline V and J ends were trimmed by 2 bases and 5 bases, with 13 bases remaining between them. This CDR3 is built from 14 residues. CDR3 loop: CASSLRTRGETQYF. The CDR3 bases are TGCGCCAGCAGCTTAAGGACTAGGGGGGAGACCCAGTACTTC.

V gene TRBV7-6 combines with J gene TRBJ2-1, with D possibly being TRBD2 (6 bases). Germline V gives CDR1 SGHVS, CDR2 FNYEAQ. V lost 3 bases to trimming and J lost 9 bases, with 6 bases between them. The CDR3 spans 11 residues. The CDR3: CASSFGSEQFF. The CDR3 nucleotides are TGTGCCAGCAGCTTCGGGAGTGAGCAGTTCTTC.

V usage is TRBV10-2 and J usage is TRBJ2-7, with 8 bases aligning to TRBD2. This CDR3 region has 14 residues. Per the germline V gene, CDR1 is WSHSY and CDR2 is SAAADI. Germline trimming cut 3 bases from V and 0 bases from J; bases unmatched to any gene: 1. CDR3 sequence: CASSESGGSYEQYF. The DNA of the CDR3 is TGCGCCAGCAGTGAAAGCGGGGGCTCCTACGAGCAGTACTTC.

The V and J genes are TRBV3-1 (or the pseudogene TRBV3-2) and TRBJ2-3; 7 bases map to TRBD2. Germline-derived CDR1 and CDR2 are LGHDT and YNNKEL (reference sequence). CDR3 length: 16 residues. J was trimmed by 4 bases and V by 3 bases; bases with no gene match: 10. CDR3 DNA sequence: TGTGCCAGCAGCCATCAAATGGGAGGGGCCGCAGATACGCAGTATTTT. Translating gives CASSHQMGGAADTQYF.

The chain joins TRBV5-4 to TRBJ1-3, with 11 bases that match TRBD1. CDR3 length equals 16 residues. Germline values: CDR1 SGHNT, CDR2 YYREEE (reference sequence). The trim removed 5 bases at V and 3 bases at J, leaving 7 bases unmatched. This chain's CDR3 is CASSRTGGYFGNTIYF. The CDR3, as DNA: TGTGCCAGCAGTCGGACAGGGGGCTATTTTGGAAACACCATATATTTT.

The V gene is TRBV5-6, the J gene TRBJ2-1; tentative D call: TRBD1 (6 bases). Germline V gene data show CDR1 as SGHDT and CDR2 as YYEEEE. The germline V and J ends were trimmed by 0 bases and 8 bases, with 15 bases remaining between them. The CDR3 runs 15 residues. CDR3 amino acids: CASSLAGRRGYEQFF. CDR3 sequence (DNA): TGTGCCAGCAGCTTGGCCGGTAGAAGGGGGTATGAGCAGTTCTTC.

This clone appeared once. The chain links TRBV7-2 to TRBJ1-1; TRBD1 might be the D (6 bases). The germline gives CDR1 SGHTA, CDR2 FQGNSA. The CDR3 is 13 amino acids. V lost 2 bases and J lost 7, with 11 bases in between. The CDR3, as DNA: TGTGCCAGCAGCTTACAGGGGCAGTTTGAAGCTTTCTTT. Amino acids: CASSLQGQFEAFF.

The CDR3 is CASSDEAHSGANVLTF. In DNA form, the CDR3 reads TGCGCCAGCAGTGACGAGGCCCACTCTGGGGCCAACGTCCTGACTTTC. V and J are TRBV10-2 and TRBJ2-6; no clear D. The V end was cut by 3 bases, the J end by 0 bases, with 9 bases between. Germline V CDR1 and CDR2: WSHSY, SAAADI. This CDR3 spans 16 amino acids.

V and J are TRBV4-1 and TRBJ2-7; 14 bases line up with TRBD2. Germline CDR1 MGHRA, CDR2 YSYEKL. V was clipped by 4 bases and J by 6 bases; unmatched bases: 5. This CDR3 region has 15 residues. CDR3 protein: CASSLGTSGSSEQYF. CDR3 nucleotide sequence: TGCGCCAGCAGCCTGGGGACTAGCGGGAGTAGCGAGCAGTACTTC.

The V gene is TRBV7-6, the J gene TRBJ1-3, with 7 bases aligning to TRBD1. This CDR3 comprises 15 residues. CDR1 is SGHVS, CDR2 FNYEAQ, per germline. Trimming took 4 bases from V and 4 from J; bases not matched to a gene: 7. The CDR3 here is CASSSRQGLGNTIYF. The CDR3, as DNA: TGTGCCAGCAGCTCACGACAGGGTCTCGGAAACACCATATATTTT.

The chain carries TRBV12-3 or TRBV12-4 and TRBJ2-1; TRBD1 aligns across 7 bases. Trimming removed 5 bases from V and 9 bases from J; junction bases left unmatched: 4. CDR3 size: 12 residues. The CDR3 region is CASSPQGPEQFF. The CDR3 region has the DNA TGTGCCAGCAGTCCACAGGGGCCTGAGCAGTTCTTC.

This clone was seen a single time. The CDR3 loop is CASSSTSGSETQYF. The DNA for the CDR3 is TGTGCCAGCAGTTCGACTAGCGGGTCAGAGACCCAGTACTTC. The chain couples TRBV27 to TRBJ2-5, with TRBD2 matching 10 bases. The trim removed 4 bases at V and 4 bases at J, leaving 3 bases unmatched. The CDR3 covers 14 residues. From germline, CDR1 is MNHEY and CDR2 SMNVEV (reference sequence).

This chain uses TRBV3-1 (or the pseudogene TRBV3-2) with TRBJ2-7; possible D gene TRBD2, 5 bases. This CDR3 contains 14 residues. The germline V gene encodes CDR1 LGHDT and CDR2 YNNKEL (reference sequence). The ends were cut back, 4 bases at V and 10 bases at J, with 20 bases in the middle. The CDR3: CASSPSLETSIQYF. CDR3 nucleotides: TGTGCCAGCAGCCCGAGCCTGGAAACTAGTATCCAGTACTTC.

J is TRBJ1-1 and V is TRBV6-5, with a tentative D call TRBD1 (5 bases). This CDR3 has 13 amino acids. Germline CDR1 and CDR2: MNHEY and SVGAGI. Trimming took 6 bases from V and 1 from J, leaving 9 bases between them. The CDR3 here is CASRWTPNTEAFF. The CDR3 nucleotides are TGTGCCAGCAGATGGACACCGAACACTGAAGCTTTCTTT.

The chain employs TRBV19 and TRBJ2-1; 8 nucleotides agree with TRBD2. CDR1 is LNHDA and CDR2 is SQIVND in the germline V gene (reference sequence). The CDR3 length is 16 residues. Losses at the gene ends were 3 bases for V and 6 bases for J; bases not matched to a gene: 10. The CDR3: CASSIISAGGPNEQFF. As DNA, the CDR3 is TGTGCCAGTAGTATTATTTCTGCGGGAGGCCCCAATGAGCAGTTCTTC. The full variable domain, completed using reference TRBV19 and TRBJ2-1, is DGGITQSPKYLFRKEGQNVTLSCEQNLNHDAMYWYRQDPGQGLRLIYYSQIVNDFQKGDIAEGYSVSREKKESFPLTVTSAQKNPTAFYLCASSIISAGGPNEQFFGPGTRLTVL.